This T cell receptor beta chain was sequenced during a study of cytomegalovirus exposure and HLA in healthy donors. Overall study results and limits: Researchers had no immune exposure information except CMV serostatus available. Accounts indicate the classifier identified cytomegalovirus status with strong specificity and sensitivity.

Concerning this clone itself: Its antigen is undetermined.

The CDR3 has 16 amino acids. V lost 0 bases to trimming and J lost 4 bases; unmatched junction nucleotides: 9. Germline V CDR1 and CDR2: MNHEY, SVGAGI. The PCR employed 60 Vbeta primers together with 13 Jbeta primers. The table came from immunoSEQ multiplex PCR; TCRdb's copy has only in-frame clones and leaves some out. Recorded here are about 64,000 clones; the top ten clones represent less than 4.5%. The sequence came from a woman younger than 35 in good health and CMV-seronegative. Sequencing used PBMCs. J is TRBJ2-7 and V is TRBV6-5; 7 bases line up with TRBD2. CDR3 residues: CASSYSITGGRYEQYF. The CDR3 DNA sequence: TGTGCCAGCAGTTACTCGATAACTGGCGGGAGATACGAGCAGTACTTC.